This T cell receptor (beta chain) was observed in a study of OX40 agonist ivuxolimab in advanced cancers. Some background on the complete study: Ivuxolimab was an agonistic, fully human IgG2 monoclonal antibody directed against OX40 (CD134), a costimulatory receptor. Patients were allowed to have had prior anti-PD-1, anti-PD-L1 or anti-CTLA-4 therapy, and around 43% of the dose-escalation patients had been treated with checkpoint inhibitors. Of the roughly 51 patients in dose escalation, 19 had hepatocellular carcinoma, roughly 15 had melanoma, 9 had renal cell carcinoma and 9 had head and neck cancer. The paper covers the monotherapy dose-escalation part of the phase I ivuxolimab trial, which included N of about 50 patients. A male proportion of 82.7% and a mean age of approximately 60 years, ranging from roughly 20 to 80, were recorded for the dose-escalation cohort. Partial responses occurred in three dose-escalation patients, of whom one had hepatocellular carcinoma and two had cutaneous melanoma. Intravenous ivuxolimab was administered to patients every 2 weeks at six dose levels: 0.01, 0.1, 0.3, 1.5, 3 and 10 mg/kg. Peripheral TCRbeta sequencing aimed to test whether ivuxolimab altered TCR sequence diversity and caused clonal T-cell expansion. Beyond this particular receptor, the publication reports: At doses of 0.1 to 3.0 mg/kg, clonal expansion of both CD4+ and CD8+ T cells in blood was seen between baseline and week 6. The antigen specificity of the clonally expanded peripheral T cells was not determined. Low levels of normalized T-cell clonal expansion were also seen in some patients who did not respond. After ivuxolimab, CD8+ T cells had more expanded clones than CD4+ T cells on average. In the 0.1-3.0 mg/kg groups, partial responders were among the patients with the lowest normalized peripheral clonal expansion, particularly in CD8+ T cells.

To sequence the TCRbeta CDR3 region, genomic DNA was isolated from the sorted cells. TCRbeta CDR3 regions were sequenced using the immunoSEQ Assay. Imported from immuneACCESS, the table was reduced by TCRdb to in-frame sequences with V and J called. These copies leave out some clones; in studies compared against another copy, an unresolved V gene accounts for under half, and the cause of the remainder is not known. This sample has around 64,000 clones in its table, and roughly 85% of those were observed once. Jointly, the top ten make up around 0.79% of the sample. This clone was seen a few times. This receptor's antigen is unknown. Base qualities were left out, and no much larger clone turns up one base away. Patients with autoimmune disease history or receiving systemic immunosuppression were excluded from the trial. Peripheral blood for TCR sequencing was collected from all dose cohorts at baseline, on cycle 4 day 1, and on cycle 7 day 1. Samples came from an open-label, multicenter, first-in-human phase I dose-escalation trial of ivuxolimab. Adults with locally advanced or metastatic head and neck squamous cell, hepatocellular, melanoma or renal cell carcinoma were enrolled in the trial. Before TCR sequencing, CD4+ T cells and CD8+ T cells were sorted from peripheral blood as separate populations.

The source of this sequence is an adult with an advanced solid tumor such as melanoma, head and neck, liver or kidney cancer. This material consisted of CD4+ or CD8+ T cells sorted from blood, taken in a trial of the OX40 agonist ivuxolimab.

DNA sequence: TGTGCCAGCAGCACTGGACTGGACATCAGCGCAGATGAGCAGTTCTTC. Its coded protein is CASSTGLDISADEQFF. The chain joins TRBV5-8 to TRBJ2-1, with the D gene tentatively TRBD1 or TRBD2, based on 5 matching bases in each. The CDR3 contains 16 residues, cysteine and phenylalanine counted. Only the CDR3 DNA stays, 48 bases, in frame from base 1. The CDR1 and CDR2 encoded by the germline V gene are SGHTS and YDEGEE. V and J lose 4 bases and 8 bases, and a span of 22 bases separates them.